These T cell receptor beta chains were read from a single sample in a study of blood T cell repertoires in COVID-19. Repertoires were generated with immunoSEQ multiplex PCR, while TCRdb's copy carries only in-frame clones and drops some. This sample yields approximately 94,000 clones, of which under 90% are seen a single time; around 13% belongs to the top ten. Sequencing was done on a sample of peripheral blood. The source of these receptors is a human donor in a cohort sampled during active COVID-19. The conserved cysteine and the conserved F or W are not part of the CDR3 here.

length: 12
V: TRBV19
J: TRBJ1-6
CDR3: ASSLGQGNSPLH

length: 14
V: TRBV9
J: TRBJ2-7
CDR3: ASSVAPGTSFGEQY

length: 12
V: TRBV11-3
J: TRBJ2-5
CDR3: ASSLGSPKETQY

length: 11
V: TRBV6-5
J: TRBJ2-7
CDR3: ASSGQPSYEQY

length: 11
V: TRBV9
J: TRBJ1-1
CDR3: ASSVDMNTEAF

length: 11
V: TRBV5-1
J: TRBJ1-4
CDR3: ASSLAPGEKLF

length: 8
V: TRBV19
J: TRBJ2-2
CDR3: ASGPGELF

length: 13
V: TRBV4-3
J: TRBJ1-4
CDR3: ASSQGYRTNEKLF

length: 11
V: TRBV6-2/TRBV6-3
J: TRBJ1-2
CDR3: ASSYSWARGYT

length: 14
V: TRBV6-2/TRBV6-3
J: TRBJ2-1
CDR3: ASSYTQGGVYNEQF

length: 11
V: TRBV12-3/TRBV12-4
J: TRBJ2-7
CDR3: ASSLVRGLEQY

length: 13
V: TRBV18
J: TRBJ1-2
CDR3: ASSPLPGWAYGYT

length: 14
V: TRBV9
J: TRBJ2-7
CDR3: ASSPGRRVGSYEQY

length: 12
V: TRBV6-5
J: TRBJ2-7
CDR3: ASSYGGGIGEQY

length: 11
V: TRBV19
J: TRBJ2-1
CDR3: ASTQGVANEQF

length: 12
V: TRBV19
J: TRBJ1-1
CDR3: ASSMRGQNTEAF

length: 14
V: TRBV7-2
J: TRBJ2-1
CDR3: ASSPATGLAGSEQF

length: 12
V: TRBV9
J: TRBJ2-3
CDR3: ASSVGTGTDTQY

length: 11
V: TRBV7-2
J: TRBJ2-5
CDR3: ASSKTGQETQY

length: 10
V: TRBV28
J: TRBJ2-7
CDR3: ASKGQSYEQY

length: 13
V: TRBV6-5
J: TRBJ1-2
CDR3: ASSRSSGLGYGYT

length: 13
V: TRBV3-1/TRBV3-2
J: TRBJ1-2
CDR3: ASSLGQILRGGYT

length: 13
V: TRBV2
J: TRBJ2-1
CDR3: ASSVQGSSYNEQF

length: 14
V: TRBV6-2/TRBV6-3
J: TRBJ1-2
CDR3: ASSFTPGQGGYGYT

length: 13
V: TRBV5-1
J: TRBJ1-4
CDR3: ASSRDSNRNEKLF

length: 13
V: TRBV6-5
J: TRBJ1-6
CDR3: ASSYKTGTGSPLH

length: 14
V: TRBV19
J: TRBJ2-3
CDR3: ASSPRGAGGTDTQY

length: 12
V: TRBV4-3
J: TRBJ1-2
CDR3: ASSQITGVYGYT

length: 11
V: TRBV10-2
J: TRBJ2-3
CDR3: ASRDRPGDTQY

length: 11
V: TRBV5-4
J: TRBJ2-2
CDR3: ASSLANTGELF

length: 13
V: TRBV7-9
J: TRBJ2-7
CDR3: ASSSAGTGAYEQY

length: 11
V: TRBV5-6
J: TRBJ1-6
CDR3: ASSVRTGNIYH

length: 15
V: TRBV19
J: TRBJ2-2
CDR3: ASSSRLAGGLTGELF

length: 12
V: TRBV11-2
J: TRBJ2-5
CDR3: ASSLGQRSGTQY

length: 16
V: TRBV18
J: TRBJ2-1
CDR3: ASSPPPSVGTAVRKQF

length: 13
V: TRBV5-6
J: TRBJ1-5
CDR3: ASSSRDKGNQPQH

length: 13
V: TRBV18
J: TRBJ2-3
CDR3: ASSPRDRGKDTQY

length: 12
V: TRBV7-9
J: TRBJ1-2
CDR3: ASSLGQGNYGYT

length: 15
V: TRBV27
J: TRBJ2-5
CDR3: ASSLSIAGGLTETQY

length: 14
V: TRBV7-2
J: TRBJ2-7
CDR3: ASSPGTSGNSYEQY

length: 13
V: TRBV5-1
J: TRBJ1-2
CDR3: ASSLDRGLDYGYT

length: 17
V: TRBV7-8
J: TRBJ2-6
CDR3: ASSLGRDRGLSGANVLT

length: 19
V: TRBV6-2/TRBV6-3
J: TRBJ2-5
CDR3: ASSYSRFRLAGGRVQETQY

length: 14
V: TRBV6-5
J: TRBJ1-4
CDR3: ASSYSGRGGNEKLF

length: 10
V: TRBV12-3/TRBV12-4
J: TRBJ2-7
CDR3: ASGRWSYEQY

length: 14
V: TRBV19
J: TRBJ2-3
CDR3: ASSWASGTSTDTQY

length: 11
V: TRBV5-1
J: TRBJ2-5
CDR3: ASSFPGEETQY

length: 16
V: TRBV19
J: TRBJ2-2
CDR3: ASRLGVAGGGNTGELF

length: 10
V: TRBV20-1
J: TRBJ1-2
CDR3: SASPWLYGYT

length: 12
V: TRBV5-6
J: TRBJ1-6
CDR3: ASSYRDRTSPLH

length: 13
V: TRBV30
J: TRBJ1-6
CDR3: AWRAISNYNSPLH

length: 13
V: TRBV5-1
J: TRBJ2-3
CDR3: ASSSTGTGSDTQY

length: 10
V: TRBV29-1
J: TRBJ1-1
CDR3: SVSGQGHEAF

length: 13
V: TRBV12-5
J: TRBJ2-1
CDR3: ASGGASGRAREQF

length: 12
V: TRBV6-2/TRBV6-3
J: TRBJ1-1
CDR3: ASSGYQGIPEAF

length: 14
V: TRBV6-1
J: TRBJ2-5
CDR3: ASSGAMDYLKETQY

length: 14
V: TRBV3-1/TRBV3-2
J: TRBJ2-7
CDR3: ASSPSRAGGTYEQY

length: 14
V: TRBV7-2
J: TRBJ1-2
CDR3: ASSPPPGQSFYGYT

length: 12
V: TRBV5-5
J: TRBJ1-4
CDR3: ASSSGQLNEQLF

length: 13
V: TRBV4-3
J: TRBJ1-5
CDR3: ASSQDGRGNQPQH